This paragraph covers one T cell receptor (beta chain) sequence. The record originates from a study of blood T cell repertoires in COVID-19. Clones were sequenced by immunoSEQ multiplex PCR, and TCRdb holds only the in-frame ones, with some missing. The sample has 410,000 or so clones, about nine tenths seen once; the top ten hold 1.5% to 1.8%. The material sequenced was peripheral blood. This sequence originates from a woman in her thirties or forties with COVID-19, enrolled during active disease.

In DNA, the CDR3 is TGTGCCAGCAGCTTAGTTTCGGGTGGGTTGAGCTCCTATAATTCACCCCTCCACTTT. Amino acids: CASSLVSGGLSSYNSPLHF. V usage is TRBV11-2 and J usage is TRBJ1-6; D remains unclear. Trimming took off 1 base at V and 0 bases at J, with 16 bases between the two ends. The germline gives CDR1 SGHAT, CDR2 FQNNGV. The CDR3 contains 19 residues.